What follows is one T cell receptor (beta chain) and its context. Its target is not known. The data originate from a study of post-analysis software for immune sequencing data. Whole-study findings and limits: Among roughly 5 TRBV segments more frequent in patients than controls were TRBV5-6, TRBV5-1 and TRBV20-1.

V lost 0 bases and J 1 base, leaving 10 bases between the germline ends. Germline V gene data show CDR1 as SGHDT and CDR2 as YYEEEE. CDR3 length equals 15 residues. Unique molecular identifiers were present in the TCR beta cDNA libraries. TCRdb analysed the PCR reads with MiXCR anew, one entry per CDR3 protein. The data hold roughly 730,000 distinct CDR3 sequences, with roughly 27% observed a single time. Sequencing used blood. The TCR comes from a girl aged 10 to 17 with multiple sclerosis. The rearrangement links TRBV5-6 to TRBJ2-5; D perhaps matches TRBD1 (6 bases). CDR3 nucleotide sequence: TGTGCCAGCAGCTTGGAACAGGGCTGCCAAGAGACCCAGTACTTC. Protein sequence: CASSLEQGCQETQYF. Complete variable domain (other parts from reference TRBV5-6 and TRBJ2-5): DAGVTQSPTHLIKTRGQQVTLRCSPKSGHDTVSWYQQALGQGPQFIFQYYEEEERQRGNFPDRFSGHQFPNYSSELNVNALLLGDSALYLCASSLEQGCQETQYFGPGTRLLVL.